This TCR beta chain appears in the sequencing data of a study of T cell repertoires in cytomegalovirus infection. About the research overall: From public TCR beta signatures came an indication of both CMV infection and matching HLA type. Study findings and constraints: It was HLA-C-restricted CMV-specific TCR beta clonotypes that dominated the response ex vivo. Public TCR beta family frequency separated CMV-and-HLA carriers, including in an independent cohort.

MiXCR was run by TCRdb on the reads, yielding one entry per CDR3 protein. Here the sample spans around 200,000 distinct CDR3 sequences, approximately 17% being singletons. Remarks on this clonotype: Its antigen is unidentified.

The germline V gene encodes CDR1 MGHRA and CDR2 YSYEKL. This CDR3 region has 16 residues. The V and J ends lost 0 bases and 7 bases respectively, with 16 bases between them. Source material: CD8+ T cells from PBMCs. The sequence derives from a human donor in good health (CMV status not recorded). Some clones in this sample may be carry-over from other donors' samples. The chain combines TRBV4-1 with TRBJ2-1, with D unresolved. The CDR3 DNA sequence: TGCGCCAGCAGCCAAGATGCGACATGGGGTCTGAATGAGCAGTTCTTC. Protein product: CASSQDATWGLNEQFF.